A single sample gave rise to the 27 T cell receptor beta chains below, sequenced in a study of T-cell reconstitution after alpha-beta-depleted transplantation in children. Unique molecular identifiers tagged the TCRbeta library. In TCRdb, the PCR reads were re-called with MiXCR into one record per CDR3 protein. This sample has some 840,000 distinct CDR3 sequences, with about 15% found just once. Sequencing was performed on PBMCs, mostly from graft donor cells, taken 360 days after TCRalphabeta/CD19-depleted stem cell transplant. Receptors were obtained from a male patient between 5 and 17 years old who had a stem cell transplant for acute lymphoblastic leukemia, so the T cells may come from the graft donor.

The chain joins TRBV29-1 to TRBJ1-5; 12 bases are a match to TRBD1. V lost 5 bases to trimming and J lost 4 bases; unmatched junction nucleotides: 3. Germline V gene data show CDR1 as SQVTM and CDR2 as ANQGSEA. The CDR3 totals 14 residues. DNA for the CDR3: TGCAGCGTTCTGGGACAGGGGGCTAATCAGCCCCAGCATTTT. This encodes CSVLGQGANQPQHF.

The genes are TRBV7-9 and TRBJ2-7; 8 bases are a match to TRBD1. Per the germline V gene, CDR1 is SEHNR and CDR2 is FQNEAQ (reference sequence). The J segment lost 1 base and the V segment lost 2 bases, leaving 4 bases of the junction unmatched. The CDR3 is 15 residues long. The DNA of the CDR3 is TGTGCCAGCAGCTTACCGCAGGGGGCTTCCTACGAGCAGTACTTC. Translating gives CASSLPQGASYEQYF.

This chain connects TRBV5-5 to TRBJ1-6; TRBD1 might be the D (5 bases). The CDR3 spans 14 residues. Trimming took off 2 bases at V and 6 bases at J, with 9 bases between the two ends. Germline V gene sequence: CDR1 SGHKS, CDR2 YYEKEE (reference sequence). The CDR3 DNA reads TGTGCCAGCAGCTTCGCAGGGATTAATTCACCCCTCCACTTT. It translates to CASSFAGINSPLHF.

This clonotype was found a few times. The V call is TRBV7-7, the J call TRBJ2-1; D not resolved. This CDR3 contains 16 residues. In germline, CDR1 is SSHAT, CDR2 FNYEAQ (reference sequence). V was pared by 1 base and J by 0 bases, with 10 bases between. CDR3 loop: CASSLVSSSSYNEQFF. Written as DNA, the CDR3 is TGTGCCAGCAGCTTAGTATCCTCGAGCTCCTACAATGAGCAGTTCTTC.

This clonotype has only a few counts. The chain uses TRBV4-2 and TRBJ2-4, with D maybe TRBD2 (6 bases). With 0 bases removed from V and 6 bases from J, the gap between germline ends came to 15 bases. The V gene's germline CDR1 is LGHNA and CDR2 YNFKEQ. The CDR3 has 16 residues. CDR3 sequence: CASSQDLAEHGNIQYF. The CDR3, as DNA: TGTGCCAGCAGCCAAGATTTAGCGGAGCACGGAAACATTCAGTACTTC.

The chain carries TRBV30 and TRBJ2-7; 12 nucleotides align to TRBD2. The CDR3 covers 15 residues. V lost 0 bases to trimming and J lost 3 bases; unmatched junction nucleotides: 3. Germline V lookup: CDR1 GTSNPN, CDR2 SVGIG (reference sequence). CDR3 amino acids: CAWSVSTSGSYEQYF. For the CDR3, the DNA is TGTGCCTGGAGTGTCTCGACTAGCGGGAGCTACGAGCAGTACTTC.

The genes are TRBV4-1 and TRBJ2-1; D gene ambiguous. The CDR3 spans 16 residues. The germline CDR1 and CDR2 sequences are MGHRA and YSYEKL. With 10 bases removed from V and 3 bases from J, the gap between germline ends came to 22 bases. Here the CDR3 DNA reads TGCGCCATAAAGGAAAGGACGAACCCTATCTACAATGAGCAGTTCTTC. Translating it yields CAIKERTNPIYNEQFF.

The CDR3 sequence: CASSSDRLAYEQYF. Written as DNA, the CDR3 is TGTGCCAGCAGCTCAGACAGGTTGGCCTACGAGCAGTACTTC. The genes are TRBV7-9 and TRBJ2-7, with TRBD1 as a possible D gene (6 bases). Trimming pared 4 bases from V and 2 bases from J, leaving 12 bases between. CDR3 size: 14 residues. Germline V gene sequence: CDR1 SEHNR, CDR2 FQNEAQ (reference sequence).

The CDR3, as DNA: TGTGCCAGCAGTTACTCAGGGGAACAACAGTACTTC. It translates to CASSYSGEQQYF. V and J are TRBV6-5 and TRBJ2-7; D is perhaps TRBD1 (5 bases). This CDR3 is built from 12 residues. V gave up 0 bases and J gave up 10 bases, with 10 bases separating them. Germline V CDR1 and CDR2: MNHEY, SVGAGI.

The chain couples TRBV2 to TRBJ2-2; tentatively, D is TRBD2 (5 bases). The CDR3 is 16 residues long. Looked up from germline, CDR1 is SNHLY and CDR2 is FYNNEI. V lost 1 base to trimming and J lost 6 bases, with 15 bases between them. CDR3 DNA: TGTGCCAGCAGTGAAGGAGGCTTAGCAGCGGCCGGGGAGCTGTTTTTT. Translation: CASSEGGLAAAGELFF.

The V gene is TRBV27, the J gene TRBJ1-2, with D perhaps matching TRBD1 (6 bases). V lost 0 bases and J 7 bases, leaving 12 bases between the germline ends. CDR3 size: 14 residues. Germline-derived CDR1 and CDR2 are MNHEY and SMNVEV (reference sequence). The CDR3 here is CASSLSAWGAGYTF. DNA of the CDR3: TGTGCCAGCAGTTTATCCGCCTGGGGGGCTGGCTACACCTTC.

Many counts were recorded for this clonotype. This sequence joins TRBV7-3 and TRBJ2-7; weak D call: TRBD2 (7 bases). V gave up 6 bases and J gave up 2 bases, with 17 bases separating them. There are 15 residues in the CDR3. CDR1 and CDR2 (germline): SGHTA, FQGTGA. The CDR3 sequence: CASSGGGLLPYEQYF. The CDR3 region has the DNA TGTGCCAGCAGTGGGGGGGGCCTTCTCCCCTACGAGCAGTACTTC.

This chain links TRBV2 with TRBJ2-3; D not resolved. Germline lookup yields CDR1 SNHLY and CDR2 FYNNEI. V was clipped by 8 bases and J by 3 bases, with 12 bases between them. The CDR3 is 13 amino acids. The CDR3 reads CASPMERTDTQYF. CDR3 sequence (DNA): TGTGCCAGCCCGATGGAGAGGACAGATACGCAGTATTTT.

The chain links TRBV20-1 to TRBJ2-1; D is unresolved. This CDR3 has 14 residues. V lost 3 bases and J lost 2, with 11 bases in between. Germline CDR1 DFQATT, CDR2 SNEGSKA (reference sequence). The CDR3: CSARFRITYNEQFF. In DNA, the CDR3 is TGCAGTGCTAGGTTCAGGATAACCTACAATGAGCAGTTCTTC.

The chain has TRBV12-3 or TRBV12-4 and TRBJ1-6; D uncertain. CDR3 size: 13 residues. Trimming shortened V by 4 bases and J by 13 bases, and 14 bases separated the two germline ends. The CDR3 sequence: CASSSLTAHPLHF. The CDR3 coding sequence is TGTGCCAGCAGTTCCCTGACTGCCCATCCCCTCCACTTT.

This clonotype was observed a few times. The CDR3, as DNA: TGTGCCAGCAGTTTAGTGTTTGAAGCTTTCTTT. Its translation: CASSLVFEAFF. The chain combines TRBV28 with TRBJ1-1, with D uncertain. The germline CDR1 and CDR2 sequences are MDHEN and SYDVKM. The CDR3 extends over 11 amino acids. The germline V and J ends were trimmed by 2 bases and 7 bases, with 5 bases remaining between them.

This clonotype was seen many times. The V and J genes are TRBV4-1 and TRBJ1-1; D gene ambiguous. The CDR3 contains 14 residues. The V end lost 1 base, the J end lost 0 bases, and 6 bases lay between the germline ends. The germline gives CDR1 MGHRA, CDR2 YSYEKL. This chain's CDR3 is CASSQGDLNTEAFF. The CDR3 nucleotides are TGCGCCAGCAGCCAAGGGGATTTGAACACTGAAGCTTTCTTT.

CDR3 sequence reads: CASSLDHRGHTDTQYF. For the CDR3, the DNA is TGCGCCAGCAGCTTGGATCACAGGGGGCATACAGATACGCAGTATTTT. The chain couples TRBV5-1 to TRBJ2-3; 9 nucleotides line up with TRBD1. There are 16 residues in the CDR3. Germline V gene sequence: CDR1 SGHRS, CDR2 YFSETQ. The J segment lost 3 bases and the V segment lost 0 bases, leaving 5 bases of the junction unmatched.

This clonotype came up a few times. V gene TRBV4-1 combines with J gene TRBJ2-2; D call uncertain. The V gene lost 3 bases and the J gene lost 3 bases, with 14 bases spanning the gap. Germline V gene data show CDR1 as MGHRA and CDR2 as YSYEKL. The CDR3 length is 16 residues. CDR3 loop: CASSHPLKSYTGELFF. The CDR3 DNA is TGCGCCAGCAGCCATCCCCTCAAATCATACACCGGGGAGCTGTTTTTT.

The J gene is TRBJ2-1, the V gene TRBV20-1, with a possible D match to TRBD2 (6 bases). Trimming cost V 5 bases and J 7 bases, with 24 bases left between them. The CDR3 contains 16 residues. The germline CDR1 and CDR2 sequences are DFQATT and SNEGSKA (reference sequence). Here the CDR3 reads CSASPLGSGVRNEQFF. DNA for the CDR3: TGCAGTGCTTCTCCCTTAGGCTCGGGAGTTCGGAATGAGCAGTTCTTC.

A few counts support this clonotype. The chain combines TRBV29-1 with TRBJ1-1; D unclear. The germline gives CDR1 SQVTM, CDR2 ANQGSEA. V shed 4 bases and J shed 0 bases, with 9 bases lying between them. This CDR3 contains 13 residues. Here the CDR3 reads CSVARALNTEAFF. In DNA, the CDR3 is TGCAGCGTTGCCCGGGCCCTGAACACTGAAGCTTTCTTT.

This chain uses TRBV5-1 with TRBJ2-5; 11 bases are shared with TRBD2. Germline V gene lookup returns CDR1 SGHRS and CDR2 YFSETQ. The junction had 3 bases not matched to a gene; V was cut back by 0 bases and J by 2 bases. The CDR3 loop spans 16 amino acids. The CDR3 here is CASSLVASGGQETQYF. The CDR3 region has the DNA TGCGCCAGCAGCTTGGTGGCTAGCGGGGGGCAAGAGACCCAGTACTTC.

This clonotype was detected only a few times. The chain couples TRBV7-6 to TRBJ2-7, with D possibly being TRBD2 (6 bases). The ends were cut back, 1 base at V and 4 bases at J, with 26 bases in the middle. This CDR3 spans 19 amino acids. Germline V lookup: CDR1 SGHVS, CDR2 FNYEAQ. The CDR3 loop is CASSLGGLEGAGPYYEQYF. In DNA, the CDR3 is TGTGCCAGCAGCTTAGGGGGTTTGGAAGGAGCGGGCCCTTATTACGAGCAGTACTTC. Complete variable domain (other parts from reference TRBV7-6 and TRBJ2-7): GAGVSQSPRYKVTKRGQDVALRCDPISGHVSLYWYRQALGQGPEFLTYFNYEAQQDKSGLPNDRFSAERPEGSISTLTIQRTEQRDSAMYRCASSLGGLEGAGPYYEQYFGPGTRLTVT.

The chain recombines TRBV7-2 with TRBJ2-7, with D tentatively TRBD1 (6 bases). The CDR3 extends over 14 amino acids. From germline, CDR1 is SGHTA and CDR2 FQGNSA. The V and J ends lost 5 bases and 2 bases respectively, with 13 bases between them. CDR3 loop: CASSLTGSPYEQYF. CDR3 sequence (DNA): TGTGCCAGCAGCCTGACAGGTTCCCCCTACGAGCAGTACTTC.

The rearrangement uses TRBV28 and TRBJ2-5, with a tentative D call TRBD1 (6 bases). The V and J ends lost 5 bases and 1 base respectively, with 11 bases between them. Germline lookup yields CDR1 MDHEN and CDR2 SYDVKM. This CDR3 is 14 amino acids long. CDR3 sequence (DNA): TGTGCCAGCAGTAACCGACAGGTCCAAGAGACCCAGTACTTC. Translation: CASSNRQVQETQYF. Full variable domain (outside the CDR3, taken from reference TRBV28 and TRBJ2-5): DVKVTQSSRYLVKRTGEKVFLECVQDMDHENMFWYRQDPGLGLRLIYFSYDVKMKEKGDIPEGYSVSREKKERFSLILESASTNQTSMYLCASSNRQVQETQYFGPGTRLLVL.

The CDR3 nucleotides read TGTGCCAGTAGGATCGGACGGCTGGATCAGCCCCAGCATTTT. It encodes CASRIGRLDQPQHF. This chain uses TRBV19 with TRBJ1-5; D call uncertain. CDR3 length equals 14 residues. Trimming took off 6 bases at V and 5 bases at J, with 14 bases between the two ends. Germline V lookup: CDR1 LNHDA, CDR2 SQIVND (reference sequence).

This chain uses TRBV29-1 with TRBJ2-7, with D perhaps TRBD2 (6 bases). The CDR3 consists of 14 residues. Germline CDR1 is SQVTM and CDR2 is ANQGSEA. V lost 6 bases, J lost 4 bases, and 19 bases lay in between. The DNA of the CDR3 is TGCAGCGTCCGTCCTCCGGGACTGAATTACGAGCAGTACTTC. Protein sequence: CSVRPPGLNYEQYF.